This TCR beta chain emerged from a study of blood T cells in healthy people across ages. Study-wide results and limits: From one million sequenced T cells, diversity estimates were lower bounds. In the absence of known donor CMV status, changes in expanded clonotypes were possibly confounded.

Sample-barcoded 5' priming and a J-beta primer mix drove a second PCR of about 6 to 12 cycles. MiXCR was run by TCRdb on the 5' RACE reads, yielding one entry per CDR3 protein. The data hold hundreds of thousands of distinct CDR3 sequences, with under 50% observed a single time. Healthy Caucasian individuals from Russia aged about 6 to 100 were enrolled as donors. This clonotype occurred a few times. No antigen is known for it. The source of this sequence is a man aged 25-45 years in good health. Sequenced material: blood.

The CDR3 nucleotides read TGTGCCAGCAGCTCTGGACAGACGGTCTACGAGCAGTACTTC. As protein: CASSSGQTVYEQYF. The V call is TRBV7-2, the J call TRBJ2-5, with D possibly matching TRBD1 (6 bases). The J call may be faulty, since TRBJ2-7 better matches the DNA end. CDR3 length equals 14 residues. CDR1 is SGHTA and CDR2 is FQGNSA in the germline V gene.